This is a list of T cell receptor beta chains from one sample in a study of CD8 T cells in ankylosing spondylitis. TCRdb analysed the 5' RACE reads with MiXCR anew, one entry per CDR3 protein. The sample contains 130,000 or so distinct CDR3 sequences, around 7% of which appear only once. Sample: blood, either unsorted or a sorted T cell fraction (not recorded which). These receptors were obtained from a male donor with ankylosing spondylitis or in good health (not recorded which). Both conserved end residues are part of each CDR3. A D gene is named only where the DNA matches it firmly. Sizes are listed as once, few, many, or a class for an expanded clone.

TRBJ2-3	TRBD2	many	TRBV20-1	CSARSGLAGQDTQYF	TGCAGTGCTAGATCCGGACTAGCGGGACAAGATACGCAGTATTTT
TRBJ2-1	TRBD2	many	TRBV20-1	CSAAGLAGVSYNEQFF	TGCAGTGCAGCCGGACTAGCGGGAGTCTCCTACAATGAGCAGTTCTTC
TRBJ2-1	-	many	TRBV7-3	CASSLVGGISYNEQFF	TGTGCCAGCAGCTTAGTAGGCGGGATTAGTTACAATGAGCAGTTCTTC
TRBJ2-1	-	many	TRBV15	CATSRDKVNEQFF	TGTGCCACCAGCAGAGATAAAGTCAATGAGCAGTTCTTC
TRBJ2-7	-	many	TRBV20-1	CSAPDLGSYEQYF	TGCAGTGCCCCGGACTTAGGCTCCTACGAGCAGTACTTC
TRBJ2-7	TRBD1	many	TRBV7-9	CASSLNRGVSLHEQYF	TGTGCCAGCAGCTTAAACAGGGGGGTCTCCCTCCACGAGCAGTACTTC
TRBJ2-2	-	many	TRBV10-3	CAISDIGQGELFF	TGTGCCATCAGTGATATCGGTCAGGGGGAGCTGTTTTTT
TRBJ2-5	TRBD2	medium-sized	TRBV20-1	CSASSPVPGLAEETQYF	TGCAGTGCTAGCTCCCCAGTCCCGGGACTAGCGGAAGAGACCCAGTACTTC
TRBJ1-6	-	many	TRBV27	CASDSCYNSPLHF	TGTGCCAGCGATTCGTGCTATAATTCACCCCTCCACTTT
TRBJ1-2	-	many	TRBV5-6	CASSFDHRMNGYTF	TGTGCCAGCAGCTTCGATCACAGAATGAATGGCTACACCTTC
TRBJ1-1	TRBD1	many	TRBV5-8	CASSLNRGHRGAEAFF	TGTGCCAGCAGCTTGAACAGGGGCCACCGAGGTGCTGAAGCTTTCTTT
TRBJ1-2	-	many	TRBV12-3/TRBV12-4	CASSAGELAGYTF	TGTGCCAGCAGTGCGGGAGAACTGGCAGGCTACACCTTC
TRBJ1-4	-	large	TRBV3-1	CASSARPGAEKLFF	TGTGCCAGCAGCGCGCGTCCAGGGGCTGAAAAACTGTTTTTT
TRBJ2-1	TRBD2	many	TRBV5-1	CASHSGRLTHEQFF	TGCGCCAGCCATAGCGGGAGACTCACCCATGAGCAGTTCTTC
TRBJ2-7	-	many	TRBV11-2	CASSLVEAYEQYF	TGTGCCAGCAGCTTAGTCGAGGCCTACGAGCAGTACTTC
TRBJ2-5	TRBD1	many	TRBV5-1	CASSLQGARETQYF	TGCGCCAGCAGCTTACAGGGGGCGCGCGAGACCCAGTACTTC
TRBJ2-1	TRBD1	many	TRBV10-3	CAIRTGGVDNEQFF	TGTGCCATCAGGACAGGGGGGGTGGACAATGAGCAGTTCTTC
TRBJ2-3	-	many	TRBV29-1	CSVEDLLPFAGTDTQYF	TGCAGCGTTGAAGACCTTCTCCCATTCGCAGGGACGGATACGCAGTATTTT
TRBJ2-3	TRBD2	many	TRBV29-1	CSVGGLAGSSTDTQYF	TGCAGCGTTGGTGGTCTAGCGGGATCTAGCACAGATACGCAGTATTTT
TRBJ1-4	TRBD1	many	TRBV24-1	CATSDTRTGVGEKLFF	TGTGCCACCAGTGATACCCGAACAGGGGTCGGAGAAAAACTGTTTTTT
TRBJ2-4	TRBD2	many	TRBV15	CATSRDGASGSGKNIQYF	TGTGCCACCAGCAGAGATGGGGCTAGCGGGAGTGGCAAAAACATTCAGTACTTC
TRBJ1-5	-	many	TRBV6-1	CASIPGGRQPQHF	TGTGCCAGCATCCCGGGGGGGAGACAGCCCCAGCATTTT
TRBJ2-1	TRBD2	many	TRBV20-1	CSAALPLADNEQFF	TGCAGTGCTGCCCTCCCGCTAGCGGACAATGAGCAGTTCTTC
TRBJ2-3	-	many	TRBV7-2	CASSLALEGTQYF	TGTGCCAGCAGCTTAGCGCTGGAGGGGACGCAGTATTTT
TRBJ2-1	TRBD2	many	TRBV4-3	CASSQEVASGNNEQFF	TGCGCCAGCAGCCAAGAGGTCGCTAGCGGGAACAATGAGCAGTTCTTC
TRBJ2-2	-	many	TRBV5-1	CASSWGADTGELFF	TGCGCCAGCAGCTGGGGGGCGGACACCGGGGAGCTGTTTTTT
TRBJ2-5	-	many	TRBV15	CATSRATGRGETQYF	TGTGCCACCAGCAGAGCCACAGGGAGAGGAGAGACCCAGTACTTC
TRBJ2-5	-	many	TRBV12-3/TRBV12-4	CASTSTAAETQYF	TGTGCCAGCACCTCGACTGCAGCAGAGACCCAGTACTTC